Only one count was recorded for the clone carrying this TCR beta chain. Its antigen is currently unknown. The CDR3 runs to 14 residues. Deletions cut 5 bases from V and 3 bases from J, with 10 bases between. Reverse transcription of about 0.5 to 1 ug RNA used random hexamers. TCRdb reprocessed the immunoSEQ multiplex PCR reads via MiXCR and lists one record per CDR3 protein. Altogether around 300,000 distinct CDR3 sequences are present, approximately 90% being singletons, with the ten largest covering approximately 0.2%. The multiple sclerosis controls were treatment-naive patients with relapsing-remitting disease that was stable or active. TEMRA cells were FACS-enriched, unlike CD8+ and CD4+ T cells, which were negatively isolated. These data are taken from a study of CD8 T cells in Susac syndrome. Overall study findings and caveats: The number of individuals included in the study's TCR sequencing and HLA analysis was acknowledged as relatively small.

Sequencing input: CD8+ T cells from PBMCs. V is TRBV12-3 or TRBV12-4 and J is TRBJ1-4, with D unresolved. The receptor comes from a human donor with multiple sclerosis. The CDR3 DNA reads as TGTGCCAGCAGTCCGAGGGTATCTAATGAAAAACTGTTTTTT. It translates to CASSPRVSNEKLFF.